This is a list of T cell receptor beta chains from one sample in a study of T cells after yellow fever vaccination. TCRdb called the 5' RACE reads again in MiXCR, with one record for every CDR3 protein. The sample shows about 240,000 distinct CDR3 sequences, 6.9% of them seen only once. The source was CD4+ T cells sorted from PBMCs, collected 15 days after the yellow fever booster vaccination. These TCRs come from a young man who received the YFV17D yellow fever vaccine. The CDR3 runs from the conserved cysteine through the conserved F or W. Fields, in order: clone size, J gene, V gene, D gene, CDR3 protein, CDR3 DNA. A D gene is named only where the DNA matches it firmly. Where a row states a size, it is once, few, many or the class of an expanded clone; other rows omit it.

few,TRBJ2-5,TRBV6-1,TRBD2,CASRISGRAAAETQYF,TGTGCCAGTCGAATTAGCGGGAGGGCCGCTGCGGAGACCCAGTACTTC
many,TRBJ2-5,TRBV9,-,CASSVAVSPGQETQYF,TGTGCCAGCAGCGTAGCGGTGAGCCCGGGACAAGAGACCCAGTACTTC
-,TRBJ2-2,TRBV9,TRBD2,CASSAGLAGVTNTGELFF,TGTGCCAGCAGCGCGGGACTAGCGGGAGTTACAAACACCGGGGAGCTGTTTTTT
few,TRBJ2-6,TRBV5-1,TRBD2,CASTPGGSGANVLTF,TGCGCCAGCACCCCGGGGGGCTCTGGGGCCAACGTCCTGACTTTC
many,TRBJ2-1,TRBV29-1,TRBD2,CSGGIGTSGSNEQFF,TGCAGCGGTGGGATCGGGACTAGCGGGAGCAATGAGCAGTTCTTC
-,TRBJ2-1,TRBV4-2,TRBD2,CASSQDGGLAGSNEQFF,TGTGCCAGCAGCCAAGATGGGGGACTAGCGGGGTCCAATGAGCAGTTCTTC
-,TRBJ1-6,TRBV20-1,-,CSAVGSSYNSPLHF,TGCAGTGCTGTTGGAAGCTCCTATAATTCACCCCTCCACTTT
-,TRBJ1-1,TRBV19,-,CASTRQMNTEAFF,TGTGCCAGTACTAGGCAGATGAACACTGAAGCTTTCTTT
-,TRBJ2-7,TRBV7-2,-,CASSPPLSEQYF,TGTGCCAGCAGCCCCCCTCTTAGCGAGCAGTACTTC
many,TRBJ2-3,TRBV6-5,-,CASSYSGGGGSADTQYF,TGTGCCAGCAGTTACTCTGGGGGCGGCGGGAGTGCAGATACGCAGTATTTT
-,TRBJ2-4,TRBV27,-,CASSLSGSGIQYF,TGTGCCAGCAGTTTATCGGGGTCCGGCATTCAGTACTTC
many,TRBJ2-1,TRBV10-3,TRBD2,CAISSVTSQRHNEQFF,TGTGCCATCAGTTCTGTGACTAGCCAAAGACACAATGAGCAGTTCTTC
many,TRBJ2-1,TRBV5-1,-,CASSLVSSAYEQFF,TGCGCCAGCAGCTTGGTTTCTAGCGCCTATGAGCAGTTCTTC
-,TRBJ2-6,TRBV20-1,-,CSARGRGSGANVLTF,TGCAGTGCTAGAGGTCGCGGGTCTGGGGCCAACGTCCTGACTTTC
-,TRBJ2-3,TRBV11-2,-,CASIFADTQYF,TGTGCCAGCATCTTCGCAGATACGCAGTATTTT
many,TRBJ2-1,TRBV2,-,CARGDPVARLNEQFF,TGTGCCAGGGGGGATCCGGTAGCCAGGCTCAATGAGCAGTTCTTC
many,TRBJ2-2,TRBV7-8,-,CASSLAGGTNTGELFF,TGTGCCAGCAGCTTAGCGGGCGGGACCAACACCGGGGAGCTGTTTTTT
few,TRBJ2-7,TRBV7-2,-,CASSLVGGSDYEQYF,TGTGCCAGCAGCTTAGTAGGTGGGAGCGACTACGAGCAGTACTTC
-,TRBJ2-7,TRBV28,TRBD2,CASGRAGLRVDF,TGTGCCAGCGGGAGGGCGGGGCTTCGGGTCGACTTC
-,TRBJ1-4,TRBV12-3/TRBV12-4,TRBD1,CASEDRNNEKLFF,TGTGCCAGCGAGGACAGGAATAATGAAAAACTGTTTTTT
many,TRBJ2-3,TRBV5-1,TRBD1,CASSSGQNTDTQYF,TGCGCCAGCAGCTCGGGACAGAACACAGATACGCAGTATTTT
-,TRBJ1-2,TRBV4-2,-,CASSQDYLGERGYTF,TGTGCCAGCAGCCAAGATTATCTAGGGGAACGGGGCTACACCTTC
few,TRBJ2-1,TRBV11-2,-,CASSLLARRYNEQFF,TGTGCCAGCAGCTTACTTGCCAGGAGATACAATGAGCAGTTCTTC
-,TRBJ2-1,TRBV12-3/TRBV12-4,TRBD2,CASSFRTSGYNEQFF,TGTGCCAGCAGTTTTCGGACTAGCGGCTACAATGAGCAGTTCTTC
few,TRBJ1-4,TRBV14,-,CASSQQTLGEKLFF,TGTGCCAGCAGCCAACAGACCCTAGGGGAAAAACTGTTTTTT
many,TRBJ2-1,TRBV7-2,-,CASSLLGETFF,TGTGCCAGCAGCTTACTGGGGGAGACGTTCTTC
-,TRBJ2-3,TRBV2,-,CATSNGAAPLDTQYF,TGTGCCACTTCAAACGGGGCAGCGCCCCTAGATACGCAGTATTTT
-,TRBJ2-1,TRBV10-3,-,CAITGPSAYNEQFF,TGTGCCATCACTGGACCTTCAGCCTACAATGAGCAGTTCTTC
many,TRBJ2-7,TRBV5-1,TRBD2,CASSHVVAGAYEQYF,TGCGCCAGCAGCCACGTAGTAGCGGGAGCGTACGAGCAGTACTTC
many,TRBJ2-3,TRBV7-2,-,CASSSQVYDTQYF,TGTGCCAGCAGCTCCCAAGTGTATGATACGCAGTATTTT
-,TRBJ2-5,TRBV7-9,TRBD1,CASTEAGTGGETQYF,TGTGCCAGCACTGAAGCCGGGACAGGGGGTGAGACCCAGTACTTC
few,TRBJ2-7,TRBV12-3/TRBV12-4,-,CASTPARGRVHEQYF,TGTGCCAGCACCCCGGCCAGGGGAAGGGTCCACGAGCAGTACTTC
many,TRBJ2-7,TRBV28,TRBD2,CASKGLAGVGTYEQYF,TGTGCCAGCAAGGGACTAGCGGGAGTAGGAACCTACGAGCAGTACTTC
few,TRBJ2-3,TRBV12-3/TRBV12-4,TRBD2,CATSPGSGRRADTQYF,TGTGCCACCTCCCCCGGCAGCGGGAGGCGCGCAGATACGCAGTATTTT
many,TRBJ1-1,TRBV29-1,-,CSSRRGGVTEAFF,TGCAGCTCCAGGAGGGGAGGGGTAACTGAAGCTTTCTTT
few,TRBJ2-1,TRBV19,TRBD2,CASRGLAGEFYNEQFF,TGTGCCAGTAGAGGACTAGCGGGAGAGTTTTACAATGAGCAGTTCTTC
many,TRBJ2-2,TRBV12-3/TRBV12-4,TRBD1,CASRRRQGLMNTGELFF,TGTGCCAGCAGACGTCGACAGGGATTAATGAACACCGGGGAGCTGTTTTTT